Listed here is a single TCR beta chain. The CDR3 length is 14 residues. Original methodology: Estimated nucleated cell counts came from reference gene primer amplification. The protocol was immunoSEQ multiplex PCR, while the TCRdb copy is restricted to in-frame clones and leaves out a portion. V and J calls and clone size are given by that table; D and trimming were obtained from the DNA. The data hold about 210,000 clones, with 84% observed a single time. This sample is drawn from a study of blood T cell repertoires in COVID-19. Study information: Both acute and convalescent COVID-19 samples were obtained from the United States, Italy and Spain. From T cells, B-cell-depleted T cells, or PBMCs came the material, which was cDNA or gDNA.

The clonotype originates from a woman between 45 and 60 years old with active or convalescent COVID-19. Sequenced sample: peripheral blood. The V and J genes are TRBV21-1 and TRBJ2-6; the D segment call TRBD2 is taken from the table without a DNA check. TRBV21-1 counts as a pseudogene. CDR3 nucleotides: TGTGCCAGCAGCAACGTCTCTGGGGCCAACGTCCTGACTTTC. It translates to CASSNVSGANVLTF.